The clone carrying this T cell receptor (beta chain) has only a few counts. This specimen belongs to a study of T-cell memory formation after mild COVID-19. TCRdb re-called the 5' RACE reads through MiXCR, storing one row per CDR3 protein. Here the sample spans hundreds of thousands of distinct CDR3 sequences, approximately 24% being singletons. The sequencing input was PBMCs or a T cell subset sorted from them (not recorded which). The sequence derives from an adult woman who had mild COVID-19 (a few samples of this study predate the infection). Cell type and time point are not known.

This CDR3 is CASSPRTGSEAGPSSYEQYF. The CDR3 DNA follows: TGTGCCAGCTCACCTAGAACAGGGTCCGAGGCGGGACCGAGCTCCTACGAGCAGTACTTC. This chain joins TRBV18 and TRBJ2-7; D tentatively fits TRBD1 or TRBD2 (6 bases each). The CDR3 extends over 20 amino acids. V dropped 3 bases and J dropped 0 bases, with 27 bases sitting between them. The germline V gene encodes CDR1 KGHSH and CDR2 LQKENI.